Presented here are 13 T cell receptor beta chains from one specimen sequenced in a study of blood T cell repertoires in COVID-19. TCRdb's copy holds only in-frame clones and misses some; the assay was immunoSEQ multiplex PCR. The table lists about 200,000 clones, 70% to 85% of them singletons. The sequencing sample was made of PBMCs or T cells enriched from blood (not recorded which). These receptors were taken from a man between 40 and 49 years old who had recovered from COVID-19.

The chain combines TRBV6-5 with TRBJ1-1, with unresolved D. The germline V gene has CDR1 MNHEY and CDR2 SVGAGI. The CDR3 extends over 13 amino acids. The V gene lost 6 bases and the J gene lost 8 bases, with 16 bases spanning the gap. The CDR3 region is CASSLNPDSEAFF. In nucleotides, the CDR3 is TGTGCCAGCAGCTTAAACCCCGACTCCGAAGCTTTCTTT.

The V gene is TRBV4-2, the J gene TRBJ1-4, with 9 nucleotides matching TRBD1. CDR3 length: 18 amino acids. The V segment lost 1 base and the J segment 8 bases; nucleotides outside the gene matches: 14. Germline V gene data show CDR1 as LGHNA and CDR2 as YNFKEQ. In DNA, the CDR3 is TGTGCCAGCAGCCAAGGAGGGACAGGGATAGGAGTAGGCGAAAAACTGTTTTTT. Protein product: CASSQGGTGIGVGEKLFF.

The rearrangement uses TRBV28 and TRBJ2-2, with a possible D match to TRBD1 (5 bases). CDR1 is MDHEN and CDR2 is SYDVKM in the germline V gene. The CDR3 covers 13 residues. V shed 3 bases and J shed 5 bases, with 7 bases lying between them. The CDR3 DNA sequence: TGTGCCAGCAGTTTTAGGGGAACCGGGGAGCTGTTTTTT. Protein: CASSFRGTGELFF.

The rearrangement uses TRBV11-2 and TRBJ2-2, with 9 bases identical to TRBD1. The V gene end was trimmed by 5 bases and the J gene end by 4 bases; junction bases not matched to a gene: 8. The germline gives CDR1 SGHAT, CDR2 FQNNGV. There are 16 residues in the CDR3. The CDR3 DNA follows: TGTGCCAGCAGCCATCTACAGGGGGCGTTCACCGGGGAGCTGTTTTTT. It yields the protein CASSHLQGAFTGELFF.

V is TRBV15 and J is TRBJ2-5; perhaps TRBD1 as D (6 bases). Germline CDR1 and CDR2: LNHNV and YYDKDF (reference sequence). The CDR3 spans 13 residues. Between the trimmed V and J ends, which lost 1 base and 7 bases, there was a span of 10 bases. CDR3 nucleotides: TGTGCCACCAGCAGAGTTACACAGGGGACCCAGTACTTC. Translation gives CATSRVTQGTQYF.

The rearrangement joins TRBV28 to TRBJ1-2; D remains unclear. Germline V lookup: CDR1 MDHEN, CDR2 SYDVKM. The CDR3 totals 12 residues. CDR3 residues: CAISTEDYGYTF. The CDR3 coding sequence is TGTGCAATTTCCACAGAAGACTATGGCTACACCTTC.

This clone was recorded a few times. The genes are TRBV10-3 and TRBJ2-7; 12 nucleotides agree with TRBD2. The trim removed 2 bases at V and 7 bases at J, leaving 9 bases unmatched. This CDR3 region has 16 residues. Germline V gene data show CDR1 as ENHRY and CDR2 as SYGVKD. In nucleotides, the CDR3 is TGTGCCATCAGTGAGCCTGGACTAGCGGGACCACAGGAGCAGTACTTC. It translates to CAISEPGLAGPQEQYF.

The CDR3 here is CASSESRTGAMNTEAFF. CDR3 sequence (DNA): TGCGCCAGCAGTGAGTCCCGAACAGGGGCCATGAACACTGAAGCTTTCTTT. The chain uses TRBV10-1 and TRBJ1-1, with 7 bases lining up with TRBD1. Germline loops: CDR1 WNHNN, CDR2 SYGVQD (reference sequence). Trimming at V came to 0 bases and at J to 0 bases, leaving 7 bases not matched to a gene. The CDR3 has 17 residues.

The chain recombines TRBV30 with TRBJ2-5; TRBD2 matches at 9 bases. This CDR3 region has 15 residues. Trimming removed 4 bases from V and 5 bases from J; junction bases left unmatched: 11. Germline V gene sequence: CDR1 GTSNPN, CDR2 SVGIG (reference sequence). CDR3 sequence reads: CAWTPLVAGAETQYF. CDR3 nucleotide sequence: TGTGCCTGGACCCCCCTCGTAGCGGGGGCTGAGACCCAGTACTTC. Together with reference TRBV30 and TRBJ2-5, the CDR3 gives the full variable domain: SQTIHQWPATLVQPVGSPLSLECTVEGTSNPNLYWYRQAAGRGLQLLFYSVGIGQISSEVPQNLSASRPQDRQFILSSKKLLLSDSGFYLCAWTPLVAGAETQYFGPGTRLLVL.

This clone was seen a single time. The V gene is TRBV7-2, the J gene TRBJ2-1, with 7 positions matching TRBD1. This CDR3 region has 13 residues. Germline V gives CDR1 SGHTA, CDR2 FQGNSA. The junction had 9 bases not matched to a gene; V was cut back by 1 base and J by 15 bases. The CDR3 DNA follows: TGTGCCAGCAGCTTAGTAGGGGGCCCCGGCTCGTTCTTC. It translates to CASSLVGGPGSFF.

V usage is TRBV5-1 and J usage is TRBJ2-7, with 14 bases matching TRBD2. This CDR3 has 18 amino acids. After removal of 0 bases from V and 4 bases from J, the junction contained 9 bases not matched to a gene. CDR1 and CDR2 from the germline V gene are SGHRS and YFSETQ. In nucleotides, the CDR3 is TGCGCCAGCAGCTTGGGACTAGCGGGAGGGCCCAATCTGTACGAGCAGTACTTC. This translates into CASSLGLAGGPNLYEQYF.

The chain links TRBV4-2 to TRBJ2-2; 7 bases agree with TRBD2. J lost 4 bases, V lost 3 bases, and 8 bases had no gene match. From germline, CDR1 is LGHNA and CDR2 YNFKEQ. The length of the CDR3 is 16 residues. CDR3 residues: CASSHNSGPVTGELFF. CDR3 coding DNA: TGTGCCAGCAGCCATAATAGCGGGCCGGTCACCGGGGAGCTGTTTTTT.

This chain's CDR3 is CASTPGYAEAFF. The DNA of the CDR3 is TGTGCCAGCACCCCCGGTTACGCTGAAGCTTTCTTT. The J gene is TRBJ1-1, the V gene TRBV5-5, with no clear D. The CDR3 is 12 amino acids. Germline assignment: CDR1 SGHKS and CDR2 YYEKEE (reference sequence). Trimming pared 6 bases from V and 6 bases from J, leaving 12 bases between.